This T cell receptor (beta chain) was sequenced during a study of T cell responses to AZD1222 COVID-19 vaccine. Study results and caveats: Donors, mostly white British, included more females; clonal diversity was possibly underestimated. Dominant CD4 TCR responses targeted spike regions 160-218 and 743-854. Spike-specific TCR breadth and depth rose after two AZD1222 doses.

This clone was detected once. The antigen is not known. The data were produced by immunoSEQ multiplex PCR, yet TCRdb's version contains in-frame clones alone and is incomplete. Of about 110,000 clones in the sample, roughly 86% were seen once. This CDR3 contains 13 residues. The germline CDR1 and CDR2 sequences are GTSNPN and SVGIG (reference sequence). The V and J ends lost 3 bases and 1 base respectively, with 10 bases between them. Sequenced here: peripheral blood, sampled 28 days after the second AZD1222 dose. This sequence originates from an adult who received the AZD1222 COVID-19 vaccine. The V call is TRBV30, the J call TRBJ2-7; weak D call: TRBD2 (5 bases). CDR3 sequence reads: CAWSTSKSYEQYF. The CDR3 region has the DNA TGTGCCTGGAGCACTAGTAAGTCCTACGAGCAGTACTTC.